This TCR beta chain was identified in a study of blood T cell repertoires in COVID-19. Study information: The United States, Italy and Spain supplied acute and convalescent COVID-19 samples. The cDNA or gDNA used as material had been derived from T cells, B-cell-depleted T cells, or PBMCs.

This CDR3 region has 15 residues. Germline V gene data show CDR1 as SEHNR and CDR2 as FQNEAQ (reference sequence). Trimming took 5 bases from V and 9 from J; bases not matched to a gene: 10. Original data processing: Estimated nucleated cell counts came from reference gene primer amplification. The method was immunoSEQ multiplex PCR; TCRdb's version includes in-frame clones alone and lacks a portion of them. The V and J calls and the clone size are those of that table, but D and trimming were determined from the DNA. The sample lists more than 200,000 clones, about 88% seen once, with approximately 2% in the top ten.

Source material: peripheral blood. The chain recombines TRBV7-9 with TRBJ2-7; the match to TRBD2 covers 13 bases. This TCR came from a man between 25 and 39 years old with active or convalescent COVID-19. CDR3 sequence: CASSQGGLAGAGQYF. CDR3 coding DNA: TGTGCCAGCAGCCAAGGTGGACTAGCGGGGGCCGGGCAGTACTTC.